This is a list of T cell receptor beta chains from one sample in a study of T cell clones after liver transplantation. The table came from immunoSEQ multiplex PCR; TCRdb's copy has only in-frame clones and leaves some out. This sample has about 75,000 clones, with about 85% found just once. This material consisted of CD4+ T cells from blood, taken 48 to 50 months after liver transplant. The origin of the receptors is a human patient who received a liver transplant. Some T cells may originate from the graft donor. Both conserved end residues are part of each CDR3. D genes are given only for firm matches. Part of the rows lack a size; the others show once, few, many or a class for expanded clones.

j_call: TRBJ1-3; clone_size: few; d_call: NA; v_call: TRBV21-1; cdr3_nt: TGTGCCAGCAGCACGCGGGAGTTCTCTGGAAACACCATATATTTT; cdr3_aa: CASSTREFSGNTIYF
j_call: TRBJ1-3; clone_size: NA; d_call: NA; v_call: TRBV2; cdr3_nt: TGTGCCAGCAGTGTAGGGGAAAACACCATATATTTT; cdr3_aa: CASSVGENTIYF
j_call: TRBJ2-2; clone_size: NA; d_call: NA; v_call: TRBV5-1; cdr3_nt: TGCGCCAGCATGGTCGGGGCGAACACCGGGGAGCTGTTTTTT; cdr3_aa: CASMVGANTGELFF
j_call: TRBJ2-3; clone_size: few; d_call: NA; v_call: TRBV19; cdr3_nt: TGTGCCAGTAGTATGGTCTCATATAGCACAGATACGCAGTATTTT; cdr3_aa: CASSMVSYSTDTQYF
j_call: TRBJ1-1; clone_size: NA; d_call: NA; v_call: TRBV7-2; cdr3_nt: TGTGCCAGCAGCTTACAGGGTTTAATGAACACTGAAGCTTTCTTT; cdr3_aa: CASSLQGLMNTEAFF
j_call: TRBJ1-4; clone_size: NA; d_call: NA; v_call: TRBV5-4; cdr3_nt: TGTGCCAGCAGCTGGGGAGAGAAACAGGCAACTAATGAAAAACTGTTTTTT; cdr3_aa: CASSWGEKQATNEKLFF
j_call: TRBJ2-7; clone_size: NA; d_call: NA; v_call: TRBV30; cdr3_nt: TGTGCCTGGAGTGGCCTACGGACATCAAACTACGAGCAGTACTTC; cdr3_aa: CAWSGLRTSNYEQYF
j_call: TRBJ1-1; clone_size: NA; d_call: NA; v_call: TRBV7-9; cdr3_nt: TGTGCCAGCAGCTTAATTTTAAGCCAGGGGAAGGCTTTCTTT; cdr3_aa: CASSLILSQGKAFF
j_call: TRBJ2-1; clone_size: NA; d_call: NA; v_call: TRBV6-5; cdr3_nt: TGTGCCAGCACCCGGTCGACAGGCGAGCAGTTCTTC; cdr3_aa: CASTRSTGEQFF
j_call: TRBJ2-5; clone_size: NA; d_call: NA; v_call: TRBV5-1; cdr3_nt: TGCGCCAGCAGCTTGGAAGTTCGAGAGACCCAGTACTTC; cdr3_aa: CASSLEVRETQYF
j_call: TRBJ1-2; clone_size: NA; d_call: NA; v_call: TRBV19; cdr3_nt: TGTGCCAGTAGTGTCACAGGGATTGGTGGCTACACCTTC; cdr3_aa: CASSVTGIGGYTF
j_call: TRBJ2-2; clone_size: NA; d_call: NA; v_call: TRBV6-5; cdr3_nt: TGTGCCAGCACTAGGTTGAACACCGGGGAGCTGTTTTTT; cdr3_aa: CASTRLNTGELFF
j_call: TRBJ2-5; clone_size: once; d_call: TRBD1; v_call: TRBV5-1; cdr3_nt: TGCGCCAGCAGCTTGAGACAGGGGTCCCAAGAGACCCAGTACTTC; cdr3_aa: CASSLRQGSQETQYF
j_call: TRBJ1-1; clone_size: few; d_call: NA; v_call: TRBV7-3; cdr3_nt: TGTGCCAGCAGCTTAACAGGGGGTAGTAAGGCTTTCTTT; cdr3_aa: CASSLTGGSKAFF
j_call: TRBJ1-1; clone_size: few; d_call: TRBD1; v_call: TRBV4-3; cdr3_nt: TGCGCCAGCAGCCAGGGAGACAGGGTAGGGACTGAAGCTTTCTTT; cdr3_aa: CASSQGDRVGTEAFF
j_call: TRBJ1-5; clone_size: NA; d_call: TRBD1; v_call: TRBV2; cdr3_nt: TGTGCCAGCCACCGGGACAGGTTCTTCCAGCCCCAGCATTTT; cdr3_aa: CASHRDRFFQPQHF
j_call: TRBJ2-7; clone_size: NA; d_call: TRBD1; v_call: TRBV5-1; cdr3_nt: TGCGCCAGCAGCTCGTTGACAGGGAATTACGAGCAGTACTTC; cdr3_aa: CASSSLTGNYEQYF
j_call: TRBJ2-3; clone_size: NA; d_call: NA; v_call: TRBV28; cdr3_nt: TGTGCCAGCAGAGAAGACAGAGATACGCAGTATTTT; cdr3_aa: CASREDRDTQYF
j_call: TRBJ2-3; clone_size: NA; d_call: NA; v_call: TRBV28; cdr3_nt: TGTGCCAGCAGTTGGGAGGGGGCAGCCAACACAGATACGCAGTATTTT; cdr3_aa: CASSWEGAANTDTQYF
j_call: TRBJ2-3; clone_size: NA; d_call: NA; v_call: TRBV30; cdr3_nt: TGTGCCTGGACTCGGATGGATACGCAGTATTTT; cdr3_aa: CAWTRMDTQYF
j_call: TRBJ1-2; clone_size: NA; d_call: TRBD1; v_call: TRBV7-2; cdr3_nt: TGTGCCAGCAGCCCCGACAGGGGGTGGGGCTACACCTTC; cdr3_aa: CASSPDRGWGYTF
j_call: TRBJ2-7; clone_size: medium-sized; d_call: NA; v_call: TRBV29-1; cdr3_nt: TGCAGCGCCACCGGACGGAGGGGACACTACGAGCAGTACTTC; cdr3_aa: CSATGRRGHYEQYF
j_call: TRBJ2-7; clone_size: NA; d_call: TRBD2; v_call: TRBV2; cdr3_nt: TGTGCCAGCAGTCAAGCGGGGGGGCCGAGGGAGCAGTACTTC; cdr3_aa: CASSQAGGPREQYF
j_call: TRBJ2-2; clone_size: NA; d_call: TRBD1; v_call: TRBV5-1; cdr3_nt: TGCGCCAGCAGGAAAACCGGGACAGGAAACACCGGGGAGCTGTTTTTT; cdr3_aa: CASRKTGTGNTGELFF
j_call: TRBJ2-3; clone_size: NA; d_call: NA; v_call: TRBV6-6; cdr3_nt: TGTGCCAGCAGTTACTTGGGCCCAGATACGCAGTATTTT; cdr3_aa: CASSYLGPDTQYF
j_call: TRBJ1-2; clone_size: NA; d_call: NA; v_call: TRBV6-6; cdr3_nt: TGTGCCAGCAGTCCAGGGCTCGGTGCCTATGGCTACACCTTC; cdr3_aa: CASSPGLGAYGYTF